These 13 T cell receptor beta chains were all obtained from the same sample, sequenced in a study of blood T cell repertoires in COVID-19. Only in-frame clones appear in the TCRdb table, and some are missing; sequencing was by immunoSEQ multiplex PCR. The sample consists of roughly 200,000 clones, 86% of them appearing once. Sequenced: PBMCs or T cells enriched from blood (not recorded which). The receptors come from a woman between 25 and 40 years old who had been exposed to COVID-19.

V and J are TRBV9 and TRBJ1-1, with 10 bases matching TRBD1. CDR3 size: 15 residues. Trimming removed 4 bases from V and 7 bases from J; junction bases left unmatched: 10. CDR1 and CDR2 (germline): SGDLS, YYNGEE. The CDR3: CASSSGQGEGVEAFF. CDR3 sequence (DNA): TGTGCCAGCAGCTCCGGACAGGGGGAGGGAGTTGAAGCTTTCTTT.

The V gene is TRBV5-1, the J gene TRBJ2-1; 9 nucleotides align to TRBD1. The CDR3 loop spans 15 amino acids. Germline assignment: CDR1 SGHRS and CDR2 YFSETQ. J lost 5 bases, V lost 1 base, and 4 bases had no gene match. CDR3 coding DNA: TGCGCCAGCAGCTTGATGGACAGGGGAAACAATGAGCAGTTCTTC. Translating gives CASSLMDRGNNEQFF.

The rearrangement joins TRBV29-1 to TRBJ1-4; perhaps TRBD1 as D (6 bases). CDR3 length: 14 residues. CDR1 and CDR2 (germline): SQVTM, ANQGSEA. Trimming took 7 bases from V and 5 from J, leaving 17 bases between them. CDR3 in amino acids: CSARLQGSNEKLFF. Written as DNA, the CDR3 is TGCAGCGCCCGACTACAGGGATCGAATGAAAAACTGTTTTTT.

V gene TRBV7-9 combines with J gene TRBJ1-2; 8 nucleotides agree with TRBD1. The CDR3 spans 14 residues. Unmatched junction bases numbered 8, after V lost 7 bases and J lost 4 bases. Germline V gives CDR1 SEHNR, CDR2 FQNEAQ (reference sequence). This CDR3 reads CASTRTGLVYGYTF. CDR3 coding DNA: TGTGCCAGCACGCGGACAGGGCTCGTCTATGGCTACACCTTC.

The chain has TRBV5-1 and TRBJ1-1, with TRBD1 matching over 8 bases. The CDR3 is 13 residues long. The V gene end was trimmed by 4 bases and the J gene end by 4 bases; junction bases not matched to a gene: 3. Germline V gene data show CDR1 as SGHRS and CDR2 as YFSETQ. CDR3 sequence: CASSSTGGTEAFF. The CDR3 DNA sequence: TGCGCCAGCAGCAGCACAGGGGGCACTGAAGCTTTCTTT.

This clone was observed once. The chain couples TRBV3-1 (or the pseudogene TRBV3-2) to TRBJ2-2, with TRBD1 identical over 9 bases. Germline V gene sequence: CDR1 LGHDT, CDR2 YNNKEL (reference sequence). V dropped 3 bases and J dropped 6; count of bases not matched to a gene: 8. The CDR3 consists of 16 residues. Here the CDR3 reads CASSQEGTGHPGELFF. The CDR3 DNA reads TGTGCCAGCAGCCAGGAAGGGACAGGGCACCCCGGGGAGCTGTTTTTT.

The chain is built from TRBV10-3 and TRBJ2-2; 7 nucleotides agree with TRBD1. V dropped 6 bases and J dropped 1; count of bases not matched to a gene: 2. The CDR3 has 14 amino acids. Germline CDR1 ENHRY, CDR2 SYGVKD. The CDR3 sequence is CAIRRTGNTGELFF. The CDR3, as DNA: TGTGCCATCAGACGGACAGGGAACACCGGGGAGCTGTTTTTT.

V is TRBV2 and J is TRBJ1-2, with D perhaps TRBD1 (6 bases). The germline V and J ends were trimmed by 3 bases and 8 bases, with 13 bases remaining between them. Germline V CDR1 and CDR2: SNHLY, FYNNEI. The CDR3 consists of 13 residues. CDR3 nucleotide sequence: TGTGCCAGCAGTGAGGGGGGGCTGGGAGGCTACACCTTC. Protein: CASSEGGLGGYTF. The variable domain in full, with the rest retrieved from reference TRBV2 and TRBJ1-2, is EPEVTQTPSHQVTQMGQEVILRCVPISNHLYFYWYRQILGQKVEFLVSFYNNEISEKSEIFDDQFSVERPDGSNFTLKIRSTKLEDSAMYFCASSEGGLGGYTFGSGTRLTVV.

The J gene is TRBJ2-5, the V gene TRBV14; maybe TRBD1 (6 bases). Germline CDR1 and CDR2: SGHDN and FVKESK. The CDR3 runs 13 residues. V dropped 5 bases and J dropped 5 bases, with 12 bases sitting between them. The CDR3 sequence is CASSLTGLETQYF. For the CDR3, the DNA is TGTGCCAGCAGCTTAACAGGGCTGGAGACCCAGTACTTC.

The chain couples TRBV9 to TRBJ2-3; perhaps TRBD2 as D (6 bases). CDR1 and CDR2 from the germline V gene are SGDLS and YYNGEE. V was clipped by 3 bases and J by 1 base, with 12 bases between them. The CDR3 is made up of 15 amino acids. The chain's CDR3 is CASSAGTHRTDTQYF. CDR3 DNA: TGTGCCAGCAGCGCCGGGACTCACCGCACAGATACGCAGTATTTT.

This clone has more than one count but fewer than ten. The sample carries other DNA sequences with the same CDR3. The chain joins TRBV11-2 to TRBJ2-7; a weak D match, TRBD1 (6 bases). Germline V gene lookup returns CDR1 SGHAT and CDR2 FQNNGV. Deletions cut 0 bases from V and 5 bases from J, with 8 bases between. The CDR3 consists of 13 residues. The CDR3: CASSLDRGHEQYF. In DNA form, the CDR3 reads TGTGCCAGCAGCTTAGACAGGGGCCACGAGCAGTACTTC.

The chain carries TRBV5-1 and TRBJ2-2, with 10 bases that match TRBD1. V dropped 5 bases and J dropped 3; count of bases not matched to a gene: 4. The CDR3 consists of 15 residues. From germline, CDR1 is SGHRS and CDR2 YFSETQ. The CDR3 sequence: CASRTGTGDTGELFF. In DNA, the CDR3 is TGCGCCAGCAGAACCGGGACAGGGGACACCGGGGAGCTGTTTTTT.

The genes are TRBV27 and TRBJ2-1; 11 positions match TRBD1. Trimming removed 6 bases from V and 8 bases from J; junction bases left unmatched: 6. The CDR3 runs to 14 residues. The germline V gene has CDR1 MNHEY and CDR2 SMNVEV (reference sequence). CDR3 nucleotide sequence: TGTGCCAGCAGGAGGGACAGGGGGGTCGATGAGCAGTTCTTC. It encodes CASRRDRGVDEQFF.